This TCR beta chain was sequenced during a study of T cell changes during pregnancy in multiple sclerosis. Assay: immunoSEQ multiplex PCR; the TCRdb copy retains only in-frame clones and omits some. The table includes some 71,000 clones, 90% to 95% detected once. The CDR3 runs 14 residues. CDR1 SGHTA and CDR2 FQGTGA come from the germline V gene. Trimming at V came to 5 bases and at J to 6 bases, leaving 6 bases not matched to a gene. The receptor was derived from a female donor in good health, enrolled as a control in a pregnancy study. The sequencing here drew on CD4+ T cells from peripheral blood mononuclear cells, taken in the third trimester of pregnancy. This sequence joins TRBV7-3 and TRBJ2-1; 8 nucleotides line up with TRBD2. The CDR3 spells CASSPRLASNEQFF. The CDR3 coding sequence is TGTGCCAGCAGCCCACGACTAGCGAGCAATGAGCAGTTCTTC.